The 10 T cell receptor beta chains given below trace back to one sample, sequenced in a study of T-cell reconstitution after alpha-beta-depleted transplantation in children. Preparation of the TCRbeta library used unique molecular identifiers. TCRdb reanalysed the PCR reads using MiXCR and keeps one entry per CDR3 protein. The sample carries fewer than 550,000 distinct CDR3 sequences, about an eighth recorded once. Specimen: PBMCs, mostly from graft donor cells, collected 180 days after TCRalphabeta/CD19-depleted stem cell transplant. The receptors shown here come from a female patient aged 2 to 10 who had a stem cell transplant for aplastic anemia, so the T cells may come from the graft donor.

This clonotype was seen a handful of times. The chain is built from TRBV7-2 and TRBJ2-7, with TRBD2 as a possible D gene (5 bases). CDR3 size: 15 residues. The V end was cut by 4 bases, the J end by 0 bases, with 13 bases between. Germline CDR1 reads SGHTA; CDR2 reads FQGNSA. The CDR3 reads CASSSGSAHSYEQYF. DNA of the CDR3: TGTGCCAGCAGCTCCGGTAGCGCGCACTCCTACGAGCAGTACTTC.

V usage is TRBV6-6 and J usage is TRBJ2-5; D unclear. Germline CDR1 reads MNHNY; CDR2 reads SVGAGI (reference sequence). Deletions cut 5 bases from V and 5 bases from J, with 12 bases between. CDR3 length: 13 amino acids. CDR3 DNA sequence: TGTGCCAGCAGTCCCCTGGTTTGGGAGACCCAGTACTTC. Translating gives CASSPLVWETQYF.

The chain couples TRBV29-1 to TRBJ1-1; 7 bases are shared with TRBD1. This CDR3 is built from 12 residues. The J segment lost 5 bases and the V segment lost 2 bases, leaving 2 bases of the junction unmatched. Looked up from germline, CDR1 is SQVTM and CDR2 is ANQGSEA. CDR3 sequence (DNA): TGCAGCGTTGAAACCAGGGGGACTGAAGCTTTCTTT. Encoded protein: CSVETRGTEAFF.

The chain uses TRBV7-9 and TRBJ2-3, with 10 bases lining up with TRBD2. Germline loops: CDR1 SEHNR, CDR2 FQNEAQ (reference sequence). The CDR3 length is 16 residues. V shed 5 bases and J 2 bases; nucleotides not matched to a gene: 7. CDR3 sequence reads: CASSLIAGGNTDTQYF. The CDR3 DNA follows: TGTGCCAGCAGCCTTATAGCGGGAGGAAACACAGATACGCAGTATTTT.

There are a few counts of this clonotype. The chain combines TRBV7-2 with TRBJ2-2; weak D call: TRBD1 (6 bases). The CDR3 runs to 15 residues. CDR1 and CDR2 from the germline V gene are SGHTA and FQGNSA. Trimming left V 5 bases short and J 3 bases short, with 13 bases between. This chain's CDR3 is CASSLQGFDTGELFF. CDR3 bases: TGTGCCAGCAGCCTACAGGGATTCGACACCGGGGAGCTGTTTTTT.

This chain joins TRBV4-3 and TRBJ2-1, with D maybe TRBD2 (5 bases). CDR3 size: 13 residues. The germline V and J ends were trimmed by 3 bases and 9 bases, with 12 bases remaining between them. Germline assignment: CDR1 LGHNA and CDR2 YSLEER. CDR3 loop: CASSQPSGGEQFF. As DNA, the CDR3 is TGCGCCAGCAGCCAGCCGTCTGGAGGTGAGCAGTTCTTC.

The chain carries TRBV18 and TRBJ1-3; 9 nucleotides agree with TRBD1. CDR1 is KGHSH and CDR2 is LQKENI in the germline V gene. The CDR3 is made up of 15 amino acids. The junction had 3 bases not matched to a gene; V was cut back by 0 bases and J by 6 bases. In DNA, the CDR3 is TGTGCCAGCTCACCACCGGGACAGGGAAAAAACACCATATATTTT. Its translation: CASSPPGQGKNTIYF. Together with reference TRBV18 and TRBJ1-3, the CDR3 gives the full variable domain: NAGVMQNPRHLVRRRGQEARLRCSPMKGHSHVYWYRQLPEEGLKFMVYLQKENIIDESGMPKERFSAEFPKEGPSILRIQQVVRGDSAAYFCASSPPGQGKNTIYFGEGSWLTVV.

The rearrangement uses TRBV15 and TRBJ1-6; D unresolved. V shed 0 bases and J shed 9 bases, with 3 bases lying between them. This CDR3 is 12 amino acids long. Germline V gene lookup returns CDR1 LNHNV and CDR2 YYDKDF (reference sequence). The CDR3 protein is CATSRDSSPLHF. The CDR3 DNA reads as TGTGCCACCAGCAGAGATAGTTCACCCCTCCACTTT.

This clonotype was seen at least ten times. The chain is built from TRBV12-3 or TRBV12-4 and TRBJ1-5, with no clear D. Trimming took 2 bases from V and 4 from J, leaving 6 bases between them. CDR3 size: 13 residues. CDR3 sequence: CASSLSGNQPQHF. CDR3 in DNA: TGTGCCAGCAGTTTATCGGGGAATCAGCCCCAGCATTTT.

This clonotype was detected many times. The genes are TRBV29-1 and TRBJ2-4, with TRBD2 matching 10 bases. J gave up 2 bases and V 7 bases, and 2 bases lay outside the gene matches. This CDR3 has 13 residues. CDR1 SQVTM and CDR2 ANQGSEA come from the germline V gene. The CDR3: CSASGRTKNIQYF. CDR3 in DNA: TGCAGCGCTAGCGGGAGAACCAAAAACATTCAGTACTTC.